Each of the 22 T cell receptor beta chains below was sequenced from the same sample in a study of blood T cell repertoires in COVID-19. Some clones are missing from TCRdb's copy, which holds only in-frame ones; the method was immunoSEQ multiplex PCR. The table records about 110,000 clones, approximately 82% of them present only once. The sequenced material came from peripheral blood. The receptor set was obtained from a woman of 80 years or more with acute or convalescent COVID-19.

J is TRBJ2-3 and V is TRBV5-1, with TRBD2 matching 11 bases. The CDR3 loop spans 16 amino acids. Germline V gene data show CDR1 as SGHRS and CDR2 as YFSETQ. V shed 0 bases and J 5 bases; nucleotides not matched to a gene: 5. DNA of the CDR3: TGCGCCAGCAGCTTGGCTCTAGCGGGGGGCGTAGATACGCAGTATTTT. Translation: CASSLALAGGVDTQYF.

This clone was observed a few times. The chain uses TRBV18 and TRBJ2-7; tentatively, D is TRBD2 (6 bases). The CDR3 has 14 residues. Germline values: CDR1 KGHSH, CDR2 LQKENI. Trimming left V 2 bases short and J 4 bases short, with 12 bases between. CDR3 loop: CASSPGGAQYEQYF. CDR3 sequence (DNA): TGTGCCAGCTCACCAGGCGGGGCGCAATACGAGCAGTACTTC. Variable domain in full (rest from reference TRBV18 and TRBJ2-7): NAGVMQNPRHLVRRRGQEARLRCSPMKGHSHVYWYRQLPEEGLKFMVYLQKENIIDESGMPKERFSAEFPKEGPSILRIQQVVRGDSAAYFCASSPGGAQYEQYFGPGTRLTVT.

The chain couples TRBV19 to TRBJ2-7; 8 bases map to TRBD2. Trimming at V came to 5 bases and at J to 7 bases, leaving 13 bases not matched to a gene. CDR1 is LNHDA, CDR2 SQIVND, per germline (reference sequence). CDR3 length equals 15 residues. The CDR3 DNA follows: TGTGCCAGTAGTCCCCGGATAGCGGGGTCGGGAGAGCAGTACTTC. Residues: CASSPRIAGSGEQYF.

The chain has TRBV5-1 and TRBJ2-7; the match to TRBD2 covers 9 bases. CDR3 length: 14 residues. J lost 0 bases, V lost 4 bases, and 2 bases had no gene match. Germline V gene lookup returns CDR1 SGHRS and CDR2 YFSETQ. CDR3 loop: CASSHSGSSYEQYF. The CDR3 DNA reads TGCGCCAGCAGCCATAGCGGGAGCTCCTACGAGCAGTACTTC.

For the CDR3, the DNA is TGCAGCGTTGAAGGGGGACTAGGTCGGGATACGCAGTATTTT. This codes for CSVEGGLGRDTQYF. V usage is TRBV29-1 and J usage is TRBJ2-3, with 8 bases lining up with TRBD2. The CDR3 length is 14 residues. CDR1 and CDR2 (germline): SQVTM, ANQGSEA. V shed 1 base, J shed 6 bases, and the junction held 6 bases outside the gene matches.

The V gene is TRBV29-1, the J gene TRBJ2-3, with 7 positions matching TRBD1. V was clipped by 4 bases and J by 6 bases; unmatched bases: 10. This CDR3 has 14 residues. Per germline, CDR1 SQVTM and CDR2 ANQGSEA. The DNA of the CDR3 is TGCAGCGTTGGACAGGGCGATAGCAGGGATACGCAGTATTTT. Protein product: CSVGQGDSRDTQYF.

This clone was counted only a few times. This chain joins TRBV19 and TRBJ1-2, with 7 nucleotides matching TRBD1. Trimming took 5 bases from V and 7 from J; bases not matched to a gene: 10. CDR3 length: 14 amino acids. Germline V gene sequence: CDR1 LNHDA, CDR2 SQIVND (reference sequence). CDR3: CASSSSTGLSGYTF. In DNA form, the CDR3 reads TGTGCCAGTAGTTCTTCGACAGGGCTGAGTGGCTACACCTTC. The full variable domain, completed using reference TRBV19 and TRBJ1-2, is DGGITQSPKYLFRKEGQNVTLSCEQNLNHDAMYWYRQDPGQGLRLIYYSQIVNDFQKGDIAEGYSVSREKKESFPLTVTSAQKNPTAFYLCASSSSTGLSGYTFGSGTRLTVV.

V and J are TRBV28 and TRBJ1-2, with 8 bases lining up with TRBD1. CDR3 length: 15 amino acids. With 5 bases clipped from V and 4 bases from J, the junction kept 9 bases outside the gene matches. Per the germline V gene, CDR1 is MDHEN and CDR2 is SYDVKM. The CDR3 bases are TGTGCCAGCAGTCTTGGACAGGGTCGGGCCTATGGCTACACCTTC. This sequence encodes CASSLGQGRAYGYTF.

This clone was picked up a small number of times. The chain carries TRBV9 and TRBJ2-7; 7 bases are shared with TRBD2. The germline V gene encodes CDR1 SGDLS and CDR2 YYNGEE. This CDR3 comprises 15 residues. The V and J ends lost 4 bases and 3 bases, in that order; junction bases with no gene match: 10. This chain's CDR3 is CASSSRSGTNYEQYF. The CDR3 DNA follows: TGTGCCAGCAGCTCCAGATCCGGGACTAACTACGAGCAGTACTTC.

The V gene is TRBV11-3, the J gene TRBJ2-5; D is undetermined. Germline V CDR1 and CDR2: SGHNT, YENEEA. The CDR3 contains 17 residues. The germline V and J ends were trimmed by 0 bases and 1 base, with 15 bases remaining between them. The CDR3 spells CASSLDLAAPFQETQYF. CDR3 in DNA: TGTGCCAGCAGCTTAGACTTAGCAGCTCCTTTCCAAGAGACCCAGTACTTC.

This chain connects TRBV5-6 to TRBJ2-5, with 11 bases lining up with TRBD1. J was trimmed by 4 bases and V by 1 base; bases with no gene match: 3. Germline V gene data show CDR1 as SGHDT and CDR2 as YYEEEE. The CDR3 runs 15 residues. CDR3 nucleotide sequence: TGTGCCAGCAGCTTGAGGACAGGGGGCTTAGAGACCCAGTACTTC. Amino acid sequence: CASSLRTGGLETQYF.

The chain recombines TRBV9 with TRBJ2-7; 13 nucleotides line up with TRBD2. Trimming cost V 1 base and J 2 bases; bases outside gene matches: 15. Germline values: CDR1 SGDLS, CDR2 YYNGEE. The CDR3 is made up of 20 amino acids. As DNA, the CDR3 is TGTGCCAGCAGCGTAAGGCCCCCGAGGACTAGCGGGAGATCCCCCTACGAGCAGTACTTC. Its translation: CASSVRPPRTSGRSPYEQYF.

The rearrangement uses TRBV6-6 and TRBJ1-6, with TRBD1 matching over 9 bases. CDR3 length equals 17 residues. J gave up 7 bases and V 5 bases, and 12 bases lay outside the gene matches. Germline loops: CDR1 MNHNY, CDR2 SVGAGI (reference sequence). CDR3 region: CASSHPGQGRGNSPLHF. The CDR3 DNA sequence: TGTGCCAGCAGTCATCCGGGACAGGGCCGTGGGAATTCACCCCTCCACTTT.

A remark on this clone: The sample contains more than one DNA sequence encoding this CDR3. The gene calls are TRBV30 and TRBJ2-5, with 8 bases matching TRBD1. CDR3 length equals 15 residues. V shed 7 bases and J 5 bases; nucleotides not matched to a gene: 15. Looked up from germline, CDR1 is GTSNPN and CDR2 is SVGIG (reference sequence). CDR3 in DNA: TGTGCCTCGGGGCGTGGGGCAGGGGGCGGGGAGACCCAGTACTTC. Its translation: CASGRGAGGGETQYF.

The chain has TRBV7-2 and TRBJ2-1, with 14 bases aligning to TRBD2. The CDR3 extends over 17 amino acids. CDR1 is SGHTA and CDR2 is FQGNSA in the germline V gene. The V and J ends lost 0 bases and 9 bases, in that order; junction bases with no gene match: 7. Written as DNA, the CDR3 is TGTGCCAGCAGCTTAGCGGGAGGACTAGCGGGGGGTAGTGAGCAGTTCTTC. Translation: CASSLAGGLAGGSEQFF.

This clone was detected only once. This chain links TRBV5-1 with TRBJ1-4; 9 bases agree with TRBD1. The CDR3 loop spans 15 amino acids. Looked up from germline, CDR1 is SGHRS and CDR2 is YFSETQ. V trimming: 3 bases; J trimming: 5 bases; junction bases outside the gene matches: 5. DNA for the CDR3: TGCGCCAGCAGCTACTCCGGGACAGGGAATGAAAAACTGTTTTTT. Translated: CASSYSGTGNEKLFF.

This clone was observed a single time. The V gene is TRBV2, the J gene TRBJ1-5, with 7 bases that match TRBD1. The germline V gene encodes CDR1 SNHLY and CDR2 FYNNEI. The trim removed 6 bases at V and 3 bases at J, leaving 5 bases unmatched. The CDR3 is 14 residues long. The CDR3 reads CASSVGQNNQPQHF. CDR3 sequence (DNA): TGTGCCAGCAGCGTGGGACAGAACAATCAGCCCCAGCATTTT. The full variable domain, in which reference TRBV2 and TRBJ1-5 provide the parts outside the CDR3, is EPEVTQTPSHQVTQMGQEVILRCVPISNHLYFYWYRQILGQKVEFLVSFYNNEISEKSEIFDDQFSVERPDGSNFTLKIRSTKLEDSAMYFCASSVGQNNQPQHFGDGTRLSIL.

The chain uses TRBV7-9 and TRBJ1-5; D is unclear. Deletions cut 5 bases from V and 4 bases from J, with 15 bases between. In germline, CDR1 is SEHNR, CDR2 FQNEAQ (reference sequence). The CDR3 covers 15 residues. The CDR3 sequence: CASSPTLGSNQPQHF. The CDR3 bases are TGTGCCAGCAGCCCCACCCTAGGAAGTAATCAGCCCCAGCATTTT.

This clone occurred many times. The V and J genes are TRBV7-2 and TRBJ2-1, with TRBD2 identical over 7 bases. Trimming removed 7 bases from V and 0 bases from J; junction bases left unmatched: 6. Germline loops: CDR1 SGHTA, CDR2 FQGNSA. CDR3 length: 15 residues. In DNA form, the CDR3 reads TGTGCCAGCAACCGACTAGCCGGCTCCTACAATGAGCAGTTCTTC. This sequence encodes CASNRLAGSYNEQFF. Variable domain in full (rest from reference TRBV7-2 and TRBJ2-1): GAGVSQSPSNKVTEKGKDVELRCDPISGHTALYWYRQSLGQGLEFLIYFQGNSAPDKSGLPSDRFSAERTGGSVSTLTIQRTQQEDSAVYLCASNRLAGSYNEQFFGPGTRLTVL.

The chain is built from TRBV6-4 and TRBJ2-5; possible D gene TRBD2, 5 bases. This CDR3 spans 13 amino acids. The germline gives CDR1 MRHNA, CDR2 SNTAGT. V gave up 5 bases and J gave up 4 bases, with 11 bases separating them. The CDR3 region has the DNA TGTGCCAGCAGTACGGACTTGCGAGAGACCCAGTACTTC. It yields the protein CASSTDLRETQYF.

This clone was seen more than once but under ten times. The genes are TRBV10-2 and TRBJ1-2, with 7 bases lining up with TRBD1. The V gene end was trimmed by 7 bases and the J gene end by 5 bases; junction bases not matched to a gene: 7. This CDR3 spans 13 amino acids. Germline loops: CDR1 WSHSY, CDR2 SAAADI. CDR3 sequence: CASTDREWYGYTF. The CDR3 region has the DNA TGCGCCAGCACTGACAGGGAATGGTATGGCTACACCTTC.

The chain uses TRBV3-1 (or the pseudogene TRBV3-2) and TRBJ1-2; D is unclear. This CDR3 has 14 amino acids. Germline V gene sequence: CDR1 LGHDT, CDR2 YNNKEL (reference sequence). The V end was cut by 1 base, the J end by 8 bases, with 14 bases between. CDR3 sequence reads: CASSQGTVTGGYTF. The CDR3 bases are TGTGCCAGCAGCCAAGGCACGGTTACGGGGGGCTACACCTTC.